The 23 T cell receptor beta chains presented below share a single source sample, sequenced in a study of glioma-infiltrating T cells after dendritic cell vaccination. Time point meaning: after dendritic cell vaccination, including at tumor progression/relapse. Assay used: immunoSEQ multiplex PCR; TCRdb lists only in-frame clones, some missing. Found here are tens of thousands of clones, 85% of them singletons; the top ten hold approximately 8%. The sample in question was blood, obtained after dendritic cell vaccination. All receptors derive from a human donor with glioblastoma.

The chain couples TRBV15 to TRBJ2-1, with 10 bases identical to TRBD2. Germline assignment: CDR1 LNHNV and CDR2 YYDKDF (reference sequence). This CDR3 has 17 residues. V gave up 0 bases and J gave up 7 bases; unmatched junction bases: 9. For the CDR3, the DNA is TGTGCCACCAGCAGAGATAGGTCTAGCGGGAGTATAAATGAGCAGTTCTTC. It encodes CATSRDRSSGSINEQFF.

The CDR3: CATGRDSSVGTEAFF. The DNA of the CDR3 is TGTGCCACCGGCCGGGACTCTTCGGTCGGCACTGAAGCTTTCTTT. The J gene is TRBJ1-1, the V gene TRBV6-5, with D tentatively TRBD1 (5 bases). This CDR3 region has 15 residues. CDR1 is MNHEY, CDR2 SVGAGI, per germline. Trimming took off 10 bases at V and 4 bases at J, with 22 bases between the two ends.

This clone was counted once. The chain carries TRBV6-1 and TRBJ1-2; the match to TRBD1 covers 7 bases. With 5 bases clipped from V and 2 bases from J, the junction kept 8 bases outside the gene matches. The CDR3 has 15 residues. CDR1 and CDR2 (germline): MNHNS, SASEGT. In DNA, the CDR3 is TGTGCCAGCAGTTTACAGGGGACCCTAAACTATGGCTACACCTTC. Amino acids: CASSLQGTLNYGYTF.

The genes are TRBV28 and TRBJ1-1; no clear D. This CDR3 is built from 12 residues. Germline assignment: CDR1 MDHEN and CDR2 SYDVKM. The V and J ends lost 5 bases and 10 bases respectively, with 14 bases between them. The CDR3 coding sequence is TGTGCCAGCAGTCTATTGGGCGCGAGAGCTTTCTTT. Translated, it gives CASSLLGARAFF.

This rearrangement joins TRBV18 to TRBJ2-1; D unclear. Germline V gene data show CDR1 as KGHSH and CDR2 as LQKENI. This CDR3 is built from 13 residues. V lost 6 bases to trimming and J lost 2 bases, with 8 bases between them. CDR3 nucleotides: TGTGCCAGCTCGCGGCCGCCCTACAATGAGCAGTTCTTC. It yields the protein CASSRPPYNEQFF.

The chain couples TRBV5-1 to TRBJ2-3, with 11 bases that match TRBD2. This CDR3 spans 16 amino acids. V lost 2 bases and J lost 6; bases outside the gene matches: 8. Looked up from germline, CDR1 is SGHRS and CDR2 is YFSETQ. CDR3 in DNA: TGCGCCAGCAGCTTTAGCGGGGGGGGGACCGGGGATACGCAGTATTTT. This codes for CASSFSGGGTGDTQYF.

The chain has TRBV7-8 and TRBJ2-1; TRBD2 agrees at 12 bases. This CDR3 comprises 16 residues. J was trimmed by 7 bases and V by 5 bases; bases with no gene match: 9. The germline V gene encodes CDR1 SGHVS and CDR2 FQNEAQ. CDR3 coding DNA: TGTGCCAGCAGCCGACCCCTAGCGGGGGGGCGGAATGAGCAGTTCTTC. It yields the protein CASSRPLAGGRNEQFF.

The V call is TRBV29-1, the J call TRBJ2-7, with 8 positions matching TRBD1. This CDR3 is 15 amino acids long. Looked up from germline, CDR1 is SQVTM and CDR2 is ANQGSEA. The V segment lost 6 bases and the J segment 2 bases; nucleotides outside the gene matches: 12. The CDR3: CSVALGQVTPYEQYF. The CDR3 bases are TGCAGCGTCGCCCTGGGACAGGTGACCCCCTACGAGCAGTACTTC.

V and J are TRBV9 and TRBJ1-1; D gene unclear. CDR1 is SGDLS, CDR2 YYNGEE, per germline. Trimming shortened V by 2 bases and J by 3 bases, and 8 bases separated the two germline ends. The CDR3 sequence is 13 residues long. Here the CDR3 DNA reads TGTGCCAGCAGCGTGACAACCGACACTGAAGCTTTCTTT. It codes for CASSVTTDTEAFF.

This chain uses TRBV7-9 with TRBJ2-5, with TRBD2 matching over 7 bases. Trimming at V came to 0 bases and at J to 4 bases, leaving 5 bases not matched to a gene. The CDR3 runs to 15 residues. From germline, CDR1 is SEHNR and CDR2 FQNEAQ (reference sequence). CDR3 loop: CASSLAGKRGETQYF. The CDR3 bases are TGTGCCAGCAGCTTAGCGGGGAAGCGGGGAGAGACCCAGTACTTC.

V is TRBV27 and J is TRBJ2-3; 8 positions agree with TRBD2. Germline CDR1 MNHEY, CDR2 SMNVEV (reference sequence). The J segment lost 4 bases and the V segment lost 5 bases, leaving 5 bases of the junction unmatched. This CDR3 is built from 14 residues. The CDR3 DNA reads TGTGCCAGCAGTCCCGGACTAGCCGCAGATACGCAGTATTTT. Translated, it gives CASSPGLAADTQYF.

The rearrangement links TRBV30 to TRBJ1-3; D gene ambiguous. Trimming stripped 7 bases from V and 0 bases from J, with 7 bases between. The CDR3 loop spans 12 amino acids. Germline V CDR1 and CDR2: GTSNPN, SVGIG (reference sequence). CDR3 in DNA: TGTGCCTATACTATCTCTGGAAACACCATATATTTT. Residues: CAYTISGNTIYF. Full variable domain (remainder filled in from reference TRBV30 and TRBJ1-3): SQTIHQWPATLVQPVGSPLSLECTVEGTSNPNLYWYRQAAGRGLQLLFYSVGIGQISSEVPQNLSASRPQDRQFILSSKKLLLSDSGFYLCAYTISGNTIYFGEGSWLTVV.

The CDR3 sequence: CASSQIAGGVYEQYF. The CDR3 DNA sequence: TGCGCCAGCAGCCAAATAGCGGGGGGCGTATACGAGCAGTACTTC. The V gene is TRBV4-3, the J gene TRBJ2-7, with 10 positions matching TRBD2. The CDR3 extends over 15 amino acids. The ends lost 2 bases at V and 4 bases at J; junction bases unmatched: 5. From germline, CDR1 is LGHNA and CDR2 YSLEER.

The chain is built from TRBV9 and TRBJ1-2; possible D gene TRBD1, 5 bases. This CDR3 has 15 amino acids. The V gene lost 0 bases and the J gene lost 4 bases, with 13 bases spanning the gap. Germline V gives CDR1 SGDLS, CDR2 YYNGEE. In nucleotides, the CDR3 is TGTGCCAGCAGCGTAGAGTGGGGGGAAGGCTATGGCTACACCTTC. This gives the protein CASSVEWGEGYGYTF.

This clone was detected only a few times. The DNA of the CDR3 is TGTGCCAGCAGCCTGCGGACAGGGCGCCCAGATACGCAGTATTTT. This sequence encodes CASSLRTGRPDTQYF. V gene TRBV5-4 combines with J gene TRBJ2-3; TRBD1 aligns across 8 bases. Germline CDR1 reads SGHNT; CDR2 reads YYREEE (reference sequence). Unmatched junction bases numbered 8, after V lost 4 bases and J lost 4 bases. The CDR3 has 15 amino acids.

The CDR3 region has the DNA TGTGCCAGCAGTTTCCTCCTCGGCACAGATACGCAGTATTTT. It translates to CASSFLLGTDTQYF. The V and J genes are TRBV28 and TRBJ2-3, with unresolved D. The germline V gene encodes CDR1 MDHEN and CDR2 SYDVKM. This CDR3 spans 14 amino acids. With 3 bases removed from V and 1 base from J, the gap between germline ends came to 8 bases.

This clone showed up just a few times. The CDR3 sequence is CASSSGGINEQFF. The DNA of the CDR3 is TGTGCCAGCAGCTCGGGGGGTATCAATGAGCAGTTCTTC. The chain joins TRBV7-8 to TRBJ2-1, with 7 bases identical to TRBD2. Per the germline V gene, CDR1 is SGHVS and CDR2 is FQNEAQ. This CDR3 is 13 amino acids long. The V segment lost 4 bases and the J segment 6 bases; nucleotides outside the gene matches: 3.

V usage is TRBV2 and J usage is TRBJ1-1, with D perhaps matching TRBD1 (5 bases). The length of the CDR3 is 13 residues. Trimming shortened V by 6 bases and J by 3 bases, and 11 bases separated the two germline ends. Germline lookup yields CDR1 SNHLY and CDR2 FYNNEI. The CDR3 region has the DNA TGTGCCAGCAGACTCGACAGTTACACTGAAGCTTTCTTT. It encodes CASRLDSYTEAFF.

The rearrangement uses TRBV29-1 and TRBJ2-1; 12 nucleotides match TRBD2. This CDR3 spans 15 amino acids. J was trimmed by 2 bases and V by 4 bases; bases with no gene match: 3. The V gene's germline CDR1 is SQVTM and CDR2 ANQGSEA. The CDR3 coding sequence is TGCAGCGTTGCTAGGACTAGCGGGACCTACAATGAGCAGTTCTTC. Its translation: CSVARTSGTYNEQFF.

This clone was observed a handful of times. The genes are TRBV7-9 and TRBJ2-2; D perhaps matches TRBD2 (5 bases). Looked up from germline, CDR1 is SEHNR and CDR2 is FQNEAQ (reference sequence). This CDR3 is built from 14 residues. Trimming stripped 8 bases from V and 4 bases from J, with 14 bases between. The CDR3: CASYGFRGTGELFF. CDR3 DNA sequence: TGTGCCAGCTATGGCTTCCGGGGCACCGGGGAGCTGTTTTTT.

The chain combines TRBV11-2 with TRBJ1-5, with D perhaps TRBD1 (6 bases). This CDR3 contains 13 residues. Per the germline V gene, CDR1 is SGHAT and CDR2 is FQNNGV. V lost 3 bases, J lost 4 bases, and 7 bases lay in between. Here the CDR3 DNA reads TGTGCCAGCAGCTTGGGACAAAATCAGCCCCAGCATTTT. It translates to CASSLGQNQPQHF.

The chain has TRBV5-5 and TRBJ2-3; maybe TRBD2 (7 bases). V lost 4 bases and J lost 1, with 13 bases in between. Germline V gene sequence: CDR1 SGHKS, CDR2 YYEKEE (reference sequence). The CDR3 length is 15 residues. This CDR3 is CASSGGALGTDTQYF. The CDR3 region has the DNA TGTGCCAGCAGCGGGGGGGCCTTGGGCACAGATACGCAGTATTTT.

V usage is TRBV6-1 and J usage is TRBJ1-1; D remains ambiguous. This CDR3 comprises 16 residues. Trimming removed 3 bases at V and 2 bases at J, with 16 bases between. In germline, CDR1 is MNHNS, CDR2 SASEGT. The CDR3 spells CASSDFSSASNTEAFF. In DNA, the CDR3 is TGTGCCAGCAGTGATTTTTCCAGCGCCTCTAACACTGAAGCTTTCTTT.